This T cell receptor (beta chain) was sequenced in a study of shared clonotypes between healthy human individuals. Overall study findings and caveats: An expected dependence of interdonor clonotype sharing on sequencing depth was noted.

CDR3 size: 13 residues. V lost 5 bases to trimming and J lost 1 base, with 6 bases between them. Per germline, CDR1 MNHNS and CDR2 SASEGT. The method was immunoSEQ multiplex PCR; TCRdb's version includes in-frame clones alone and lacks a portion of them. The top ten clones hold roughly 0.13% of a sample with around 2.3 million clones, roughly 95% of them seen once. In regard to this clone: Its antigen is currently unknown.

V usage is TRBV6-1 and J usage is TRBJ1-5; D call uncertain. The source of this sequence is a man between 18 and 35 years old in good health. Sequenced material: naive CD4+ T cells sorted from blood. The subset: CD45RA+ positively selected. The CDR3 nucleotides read TGTGCCAGCAGTAATCCGAGCAATCAGCCCCAGCATTTT. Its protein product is CASSNPSNQPQHF.